This passage covers 20 T cell receptor beta chains from one sample sequenced in a study of blood T cell repertoires in COVID-19. Generated by immunoSEQ multiplex PCR, the TCRdb table keeps only in-frame clones and is missing some. The data contain around 150,000 clones, 60% to 80% of them singletons. The sample was peripheral blood. The receptors derive from a man between 50 and 59 years old with active or convalescent COVID-19.

V is TRBV27 and J is TRBJ1-5; D is undetermined. V was pared by 2 bases and J by 0 bases, with 8 bases between. From germline, CDR1 is MNHEY and CDR2 SMNVEV (reference sequence). This CDR3 has 15 residues. This CDR3 reads CASSLVQNSNQPQHF. CDR3 nucleotide sequence: TGTGCCAGCAGTTTAGTACAGAATAGCAATCAGCCCCAGCATTTT.

The chain links TRBV28 to TRBJ2-1; 16 bases map to TRBD2. The V gene end was trimmed by 5 bases and the J gene end by 8 bases; junction bases not matched to a gene: 9. Germline CDR1 and CDR2: MDHEN and SYDVKM. This CDR3 comprises 17 residues. CDR3: CASSKPGLAGGRDEQFF. In nucleotides, the CDR3 is TGTGCCAGCAGTAAACCGGGACTAGCGGGAGGGAGGGATGAGCAGTTCTTC.

This chain uses TRBV29-1 with TRBJ2-3; TRBD1 matches 9 bases. V gave up 7 bases and J gave up 5 bases; unmatched junction bases: 13. The CDR3 consists of 15 residues. Germline CDR1 and CDR2: SQVTM and ANQGSEA. The CDR3 spells CSANSDRGNVDTQYF. In DNA form, the CDR3 reads TGCAGCGCCAATTCCGACAGGGGGAATGTAGATACGCAGTATTTT.

The chain has TRBV7-2 and TRBJ2-1, with TRBD2 identical over 8 bases. The CDR3 length is 15 residues. The germline CDR1 and CDR2 sequences are SGHTA and FQGNSA. The junction had 10 bases not matched to a gene; V was cut back by 8 bases and J by 4 bases. This CDR3 is CASCRTPGGYNEQFF. The CDR3 coding sequence is TGTGCCAGCTGCCGGACTCCGGGGGGGTACAATGAGCAGTTCTTC.

J is TRBJ2-1 and V is TRBV7-2; a weak D match, TRBD2 (5 bases). The CDR3 has 14 residues. V was trimmed by 0 bases and J by 9 bases, leaving 12 bases between them. The V gene's germline CDR1 is SGHTA and CDR2 FQGNSA. DNA of the CDR3: TGTGCCAGCAGCTTAGCGACGAACGGGATTGAGCAGTTCTTC. Protein sequence: CASSLATNGIEQFF.

This clone is a singleton in its sample. The chain uses TRBV29-1 and TRBJ2-7, with 8 bases fitting TRBD2. This CDR3 region has 15 residues. Looked up from germline, CDR1 is SQVTM and CDR2 is ANQGSEA. Germline trimming cut 6 bases from V and 5 bases from J; bases unmatched to any gene: 15. CDR3 amino acids: CSVQPLAGGRDEQYF. For the CDR3, the DNA is TGCAGCGTCCAACCCTTGGCGGGAGGTCGGGACGAGCAGTACTTC.

The CDR3 reads CSVDLDRVSYNEQFF. In DNA, the CDR3 is TGCAGCGTTGATTTAGACAGGGTCTCCTACAATGAGCAGTTCTTC. The rearrangement links TRBV29-1 to TRBJ2-1; 7 bases map to TRBD1. Germline CDR1 SQVTM, CDR2 ANQGSEA. CDR3 length equals 15 residues. After removal of 3 bases from V and 0 bases from J, the junction contained 5 bases not matched to a gene.

The V and J genes are TRBV19 and TRBJ2-1; 8 bases agree with TRBD1. The germline CDR1 and CDR2 sequences are LNHDA and SQIVND (reference sequence). This CDR3 contains 16 residues. J lost 2 bases, V lost 3 bases, and 6 bases had no gene match. CDR3 loop: CASSIGQGGPYNEQFF. The CDR3 DNA follows: TGTGCCAGTAGTATTGGACAGGGAGGTCCCTACAATGAGCAGTTCTTC.

V gene TRBV7-2 combines with J gene TRBJ1-1, with 8 positions matching TRBD1. Germline loops: CDR1 SGHTA, CDR2 FQGNSA. The V segment lost 4 bases and the J segment 5 bases; nucleotides outside the gene matches: 6. The CDR3 contains 14 residues. This CDR3 reads CASSSRGRGTEAFF. The CDR3, as DNA: TGTGCCAGCAGCTCCAGGGGGCGAGGTACTGAAGCTTTCTTT.

V usage is TRBV3-1 (or the pseudogene TRBV3-2) and J usage is TRBJ1-2; 8 bases are shared with TRBD1. J lost 0 bases, V lost 4 bases, and 1 base had no gene match. The CDR3 totals 14 residues. Germline loops: CDR1 LGHDT, CDR2 YNNKEL (reference sequence). CDR3 loop: CASSPGQANYGYTF. The CDR3 nucleotides read TGTGCCAGCAGCCCGGGACAGGCTAACTATGGCTACACCTTC.

The chain links TRBV11-3 to TRBJ1-1, with D perhaps matching TRBD1 (6 bases). V shed 4 bases and J shed 5 bases, with 14 bases lying between them. Germline lookup yields CDR1 SGHNT and CDR2 YENEEA. This CDR3 comprises 14 residues. The DNA of the CDR3 is TGTGCCAGCAGCTCGCATCAGGGGAGAACTGAAGCTTTCTTT. The encoded protein is CASSSHQGRTEAFF.

The rearrangement uses TRBV24-1 and TRBJ2-5; 7 nucleotides match TRBD1. The germline CDR1 and CDR2 sequences are KGHDR and SFDVKD. V trimming: 9 bases; J trimming: 2 bases; junction bases outside the gene matches: 11. The CDR3 has 15 amino acids. The CDR3 bases are TGTGCCACCTCTACAGGGGATGAGGGACAAGAGACCCAGTACTTC. It specifies CATSTGDEGQETQYF.

The chain joins TRBV5-4 to TRBJ1-1, with D perhaps TRBD1 (6 bases). V lost 3 bases and J lost 1, with 7 bases in between. The CDR3 has 13 amino acids. Germline V CDR1 and CDR2: SGHNT, YYREEE (reference sequence). The CDR3 DNA reads as TGTGCCAGCAGCTCGACAGGGAACACTGAAGCTTTCTTT. This gives the protein CASSSTGNTEAFF.

This clone was counted a few times. The chain is built from TRBV29-1 and TRBJ2-5; 10 bases align to TRBD2. This CDR3 has 13 amino acids. The V segment lost 4 bases and the J segment 5 bases; nucleotides outside the gene matches: 4. CDR1 is SQVTM and CDR2 is ANQGSEA in the germline V gene. The CDR3 sequence is CSVAAGGPETQYF. The CDR3 region has the DNA TGCAGCGTTGCAGCGGGAGGGCCGGAGACCCAGTACTTC.

The chain joins TRBV4-2 to TRBJ2-7, with TRBD2 identical over 7 bases. With 3 bases clipped from V and 1 base from J, the junction kept 3 bases outside the gene matches. The germline V gene has CDR1 LGHNA and CDR2 YNFKEQ. This CDR3 has 14 amino acids. The CDR3 reads CASSQERGSYEQYF. DNA of the CDR3: TGTGCCAGCAGCCAGGAGCGGGGTTCCTACGAGCAGTACTTC.

The CDR3 region is CASSDPGVGGNTIYF. The CDR3 DNA sequence: TGTGCCAGCAGTGACCCGGGTGTCGGTGGAAACACCATATATTTT. The chain is built from TRBV2 and TRBJ1-3; D uncertain. CDR1 is SNHLY and CDR2 is FYNNEI in the germline V gene. This CDR3 is 15 amino acids long. The V and J ends lost 3 bases and 3 bases respectively, with 12 bases between them. Full variable domain (rest looked up from reference TRBV2 and TRBJ1-3): EPEVTQTPSHQVTQMGQEVILRCVPISNHLYFYWYRQILGQKVEFLVSFYNNEISEKSEIFDDQFSVERPDGSNFTLKIRSTKLEDSAMYFCASSDPGVGGNTIYFGEGSWLTVV.

This clone was found a few times. This sequence joins TRBV6-5 and TRBJ2-3; TRBD2 matches 10 bases. Losses at the gene ends were 5 bases for V and 2 bases for J; bases not matched to a gene: 4. Germline V lookup: CDR1 MNHEY, CDR2 SVGAGI. The CDR3 length is 15 residues. The CDR3 here is CASSQTSGPTDTQYF. DNA of the CDR3: TGTGCCAGCAGTCAGACTAGCGGGCCCACAGATACGCAGTATTTT.

The V call is TRBV15, the J call TRBJ1-2; no firm D call. The CDR3 loop spans 15 amino acids. Germline V lookup: CDR1 LNHNV, CDR2 YYDKDF (reference sequence). V was shortened by 5 bases and J by 5 bases, with 18 bases between the two germline ends. Here the CDR3 DNA reads TGTGCCACCAGCTCCGAGAGTGGGGAGGGATATGGCTACACCTTC. The encoded protein is CATSSESGEGYGYTF.

In its sample, this clone was seen once. This chain joins TRBV5-1 and TRBJ2-1, with 12 bases aligning to TRBD1. CDR3 size: 13 residues. Trimming at V came to 5 bases and at J to 6 bases, leaving 0 bases not matched to a gene. Germline lookup yields CDR1 SGHRS and CDR2 YFSETQ. The CDR3: CASRGQGANEQFF. The DNA of the CDR3 is TGCGCCAGCAGGGGACAGGGGGCCAATGAGCAGTTCTTC.

The chain links TRBV5-5 to TRBJ2-4, with 10 bases matching TRBD1. The CDR3 spans 14 residues. Germline CDR1 reads SGHKS; CDR2 reads YYEKEE (reference sequence). V lost 4 bases, J lost 7 bases, and 5 bases stayed unmatched. DNA of the CDR3: TGTGCCAGCAGCGGGGACAGGGGAGTCAACATTCAGTACTTC. Encoded protein: CASSGDRGVNIQYF.